This TCR beta chain was observed in a study of T cell responses to AZD1222 COVID-19 vaccine. Here immunoSEQ multiplex PCR was the method, and the copy in TCRdb shows in-frame clones only, minus some. The sample contains 100,000 or so clones, 89% of which appear only once. Analysis merged second doses at about 4 or about 12 weeks. With respect to this clone: Its antigen is currently unknown.

Study conclusions and caveats: Targets within unmutated variant regions were reportedly found for nearly half of spike-specific TCRs. Spike-specific TCR breadth and depth grew following two AZD1222 doses.

The sequenced sample was peripheral blood, obtained 28 days after the second AZD1222 dose. The TCR was taken from an adult who received the AZD1222 COVID-19 vaccine.

The CDR3 sequence is CASGPSQGTTNYGYTF. The CDR3 DNA reads TGTGCTAGTGGTCCTTCCCAGGGGACCACTAACTATGGCTACACCTTC. This chain joins TRBV12-5 and TRBJ1-2; weak D call: TRBD1 (6 bases). V lost 5 bases to trimming and J lost 0 bases, with 16 bases between them. The CDR3 contains 16 residues. Per germline, CDR1 LGHNT and CDR2 FRNRAP.